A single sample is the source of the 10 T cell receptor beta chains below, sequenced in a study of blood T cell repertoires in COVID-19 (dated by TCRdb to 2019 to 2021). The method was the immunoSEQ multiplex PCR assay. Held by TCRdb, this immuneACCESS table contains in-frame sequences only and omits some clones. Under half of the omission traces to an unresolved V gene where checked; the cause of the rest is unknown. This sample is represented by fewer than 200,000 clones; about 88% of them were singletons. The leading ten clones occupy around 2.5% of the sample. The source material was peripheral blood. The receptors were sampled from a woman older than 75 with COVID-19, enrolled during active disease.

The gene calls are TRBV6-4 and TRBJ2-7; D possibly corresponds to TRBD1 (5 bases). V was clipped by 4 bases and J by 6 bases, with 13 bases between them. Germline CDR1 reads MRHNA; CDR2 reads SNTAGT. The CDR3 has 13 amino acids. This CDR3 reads CASSATGGSEQYF. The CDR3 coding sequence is TGTGCCAGCAGTGCTACAGGCGGAAGCGAGCAGTACTTC.

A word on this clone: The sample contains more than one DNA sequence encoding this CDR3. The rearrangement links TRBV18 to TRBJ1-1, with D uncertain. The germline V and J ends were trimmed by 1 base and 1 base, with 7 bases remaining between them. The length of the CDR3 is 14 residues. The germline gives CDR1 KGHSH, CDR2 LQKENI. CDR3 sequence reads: CASSPRTGNTEAFF. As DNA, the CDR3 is TGTGCCAGCTCACCACGTACGGGGAACACTGAAGCTTTCTTT.

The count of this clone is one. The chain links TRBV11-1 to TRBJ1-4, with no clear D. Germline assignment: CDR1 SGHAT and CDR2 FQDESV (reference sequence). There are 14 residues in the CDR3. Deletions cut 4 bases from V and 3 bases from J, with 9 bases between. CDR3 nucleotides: TGTGCCAGCAGCTACAGCCGGTCTAATGAAAAACTGTTTTTT. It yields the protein CASSYSRSNEKLFF.

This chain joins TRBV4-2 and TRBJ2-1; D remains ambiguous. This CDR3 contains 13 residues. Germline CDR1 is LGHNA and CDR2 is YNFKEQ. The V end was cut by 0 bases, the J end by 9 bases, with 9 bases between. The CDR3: CASSQDRVVEQFF. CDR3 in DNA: TGTGCCAGCAGCCAAGATCGGGTAGTTGAGCAGTTCTTC.

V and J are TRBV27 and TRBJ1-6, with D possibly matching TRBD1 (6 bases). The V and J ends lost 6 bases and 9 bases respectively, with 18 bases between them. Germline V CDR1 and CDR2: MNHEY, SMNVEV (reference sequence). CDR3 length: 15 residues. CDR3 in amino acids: CASRQFTGTSSPLHF. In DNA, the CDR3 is TGTGCCAGCAGACAATTTACAGGGACCAGTTCACCCCTCCACTTT.

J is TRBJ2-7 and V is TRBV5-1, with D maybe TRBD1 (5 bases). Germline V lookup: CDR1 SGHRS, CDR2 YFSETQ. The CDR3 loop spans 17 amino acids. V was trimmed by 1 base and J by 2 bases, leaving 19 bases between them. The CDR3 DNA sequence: TGCGCCAGCAGCTTGAGGGGTCTCAGAGGACACCCCTACGAGCAGTACTTC. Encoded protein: CASSLRGLRGHPYEQYF.

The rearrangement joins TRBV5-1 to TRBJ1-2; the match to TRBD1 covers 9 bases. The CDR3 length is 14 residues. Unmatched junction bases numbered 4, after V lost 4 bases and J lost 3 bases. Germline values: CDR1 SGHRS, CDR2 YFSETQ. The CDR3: CASSRDRADYGYTF. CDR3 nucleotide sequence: TGCGCCAGCAGCAGGGACAGGGCGGACTATGGCTACACCTTC.

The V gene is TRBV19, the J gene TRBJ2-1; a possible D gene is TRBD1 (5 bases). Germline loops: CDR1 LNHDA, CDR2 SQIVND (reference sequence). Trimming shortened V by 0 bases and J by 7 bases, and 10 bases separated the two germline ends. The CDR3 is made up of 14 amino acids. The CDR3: CASSIDGRGNEQFF. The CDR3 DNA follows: TGTGCCAGTAGTATAGACGGAAGGGGTAATGAGCAGTTCTTC.

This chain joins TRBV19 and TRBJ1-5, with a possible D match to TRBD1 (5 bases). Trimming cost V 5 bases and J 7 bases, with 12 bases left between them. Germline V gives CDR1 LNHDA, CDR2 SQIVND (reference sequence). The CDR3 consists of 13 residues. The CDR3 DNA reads TGTGCCAGTAGTGCCCAGGACAAGCAGCCCCAGCATTTT. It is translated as CASSAQDKQPQHF.

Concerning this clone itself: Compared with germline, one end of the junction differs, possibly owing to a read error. In DNA form, the CDR3 reads TGTGCCGGCAGTCGAGGGGGGACTAGCGGTTCTTCTCGTCTGTATTTT. It codes for CAGSRGGTSGSSRLYF. V and J are TRBV6-6 and TRBJ2-3, with 11 positions matching TRBD2. The germline gives CDR1 MNHNY, CDR2 SVGAGI (reference sequence). The CDR3 is made up of 16 amino acids.